The 26 T cell receptor beta chains in this list originate from one sample, sequenced in a study of type 1 regulatory T cells. Broader study findings: Type 1 regulatory T cells had a more restricted TCR repertoire than non-type 1 regulatory T cells.

Their antigens remain unidentified. MiXCR, applied by TCRdb to the reads, yields one record per CDR3 protein. Of some 71,000 distinct CDR3 sequences in the sample, less than 25% were seen once. The source material was cultured type 1 regulatory T (Tr1) cells, either the whole culture or a sorted fraction (not recorded which). These receptors came from a human donor in good health.

By share, this clonotype ranks as medium-sized. One end of the junction fails to match germline, which may point to a read error. This sequence joins TRBV5-1 and TRBJ2-3; no firm D call. Germline values: CDR1 SGHRS, CDR2 YFSETQ. The CDR3 covers 13 residues. The CDR3 region is CASSFPGTDTQYF. CDR3 nucleotides: TGTGCCAGCAGCTTCCCAGGCACAGATACGCAGTATTTT.

In this sample, this clonotype turned up a few times. This chain connects TRBV18 to TRBJ2-7, with TRBD2 identical over 11 bases. J was trimmed by 0 bases and V by 4 bases; bases with no gene match: 8. The CDR3 loop spans 17 amino acids. Germline V gene lookup returns CDR1 KGHSH and CDR2 LQKENI. CDR3 bases: TGTGCCAGCTCACAATTCGCCGGGACTAGCGGCTCCTACGAGCAGTACTTC. This gives the protein CASSQFAGTSGSYEQYF.

This clonotype was detected only a few times. The gene calls are TRBV7-2 and TRBJ1-5; the D gene is possibly TRBD1 (5 bases). The CDR3 covers 14 residues. The V end lost 4 bases, the J end lost 1 base, and 8 bases lay between the germline ends. Germline CDR1 and CDR2: SGHTA and FQGNSA. Here the CDR3 DNA reads TGTGCCAGCAGCTGGGGGGTGAGCAATCAGCCCCAGCATTTT. This translates into CASSWGVSNQPQHF.

The V call is TRBV6-4, the J call TRBJ2-2; TRBD2 aligns across 12 bases. This CDR3 is built from 14 residues. Germline CDR1 reads MRHNA; CDR2 reads SNTAGT. The CDR3 sequence: CASMTSGSSGELFF. The CDR3 DNA reads as TGTGCTTCGATGACTAGCGGGAGTTCCGGGGAGCTGTTTTTT.

At least ten counts were recorded for this clonotype. Compared with germline, one end of the junction differs, possibly owing to a read error. The J gene is TRBJ2-7, the V gene TRBV29-1, with D perhaps TRBD1 (5 bases). CDR1 is SQVTM and CDR2 is ANQGSEA in the germline V gene. The CDR3 is 13 amino acids. DNA of the CDR3: TGCAGCGTGGAAGACCCGCAGGGCTACGAGCAGTACTTC. The encoded protein is CSVEDPQGYEQYF.

This clonotype has just a few counts. The chain uses TRBV30 and TRBJ2-7; the D gene is possibly TRBD2 (7 bases). Germline CDR1 GTSNPN, CDR2 SVGIG (reference sequence). CDR3 size: 14 residues. The V gene lost 0 bases and the J gene lost 2 bases, with 11 bases spanning the gap. CDR3 in amino acids: CAWSVGGVAYEQYF. As DNA, the CDR3 is TGTGCCTGGAGTGTAGGGGGGGTAGCCTACGAGCAGTACTTC.

This chain joins TRBV5-1 and TRBJ2-7; TRBD1 matches 8 bases. The CDR3 extends over 12 amino acids. Germline CDR1 is SGHRS and CDR2 is YFSETQ. Trimming cost V 6 bases and J 3 bases; bases outside gene matches: 2. CDR3 region: CASTGQGYEQYF. Here the CDR3 DNA reads TGCGCCAGCACCGGACAGGGCTACGAGCAGTACTTC.

The chain carries TRBV20-1 and TRBJ1-1; D is undetermined. V gave up 5 bases and J gave up 5 bases, with 9 bases separating them. The V gene's germline CDR1 is DFQATT and CDR2 SNEGSKA (reference sequence). This CDR3 contains 11 residues. The CDR3 nucleotides read TGCAGTGCTTGGAGGGAGACTGAAGCTTTCTTT. Its protein is CSAWRETEAFF.

This chain links TRBV5-1 with TRBJ2-1, with a weak D call TRBD1 (5 bases). The ends were cut back, 4 bases at V and 10 bases at J, with 12 bases in the middle. Per the germline V gene, CDR1 is SGHRS and CDR2 is YFSETQ. The CDR3 consists of 12 residues. The CDR3 loop is CASSMGLVEQFF. CDR3 coding DNA: TGCGCCAGCAGCATGGGGCTAGTGGAGCAGTTCTTC.

This clonotype was recorded many times. The chain carries TRBV5-1 and TRBJ1-1, with D maybe TRBD1 (6 bases). The CDR3 totals 14 residues. Germline V gene lookup returns CDR1 SGHRS and CDR2 YFSETQ. V was shortened by 4 bases and J by 1 base, with 11 bases between the two germline ends. The chain's CDR3 is CASSRGQWNTEAFF. In nucleotides, the CDR3 is TGCGCCAGCAGCCGCGGACAGTGGAACACTGAAGCTTTCTTT.

The V and J genes are TRBV13 and TRBJ2-1; D perhaps matches TRBD1 (6 bases). The V gene's germline CDR1 is PRHDT and CDR2 FYEKMQ (reference sequence). The ends were cut back, 0 bases at V and 6 bases at J, with 6 bases in the middle. The CDR3 length is 13 residues. This CDR3 reads CASSLGRGNEQFF. In DNA, the CDR3 is TGTGCCAGCAGCTTAGGCAGGGGCAATGAGCAGTTCTTC.

This clonotype came up a few times. The chain employs TRBV2 and TRBJ1-5, with a tentative D call TRBD1 (5 bases). The CDR3 length is 12 residues. Trimming took 4 bases from V and 12 from J, leaving 13 bases between them. Germline assignment: CDR1 SNHLY and CDR2 FYNNEI. CDR3 sequence: CASSGDHGVQHF. The CDR3 nucleotides are TGTGCCAGCAGTGGGGACCACGGGGTCCAGCATTTT.

This clonotype was observed many times. The chain joins TRBV7-3 to TRBJ2-2; D uncertain. Per the germline V gene, CDR1 is SGHTA and CDR2 is FQGTGA. V shed 5 bases and J shed 6 bases, with 10 bases lying between them. The CDR3 contains 13 residues. The CDR3 protein is CASSRPGAGELFF. As DNA, the CDR3 is TGTGCCAGCAGCCGGCCTGGCGCCGGGGAGCTGTTTTTT. Complete variable domain (other parts from reference TRBV7-3 and TRBJ2-2): GAGVSQTPSNKVTEKGKYVELRCDPISGHTALYWYRQSLGQGPEFLIYFQGTGAADDSGLPNDRFFAVRPEGSVSTLKIQRTERGDSAVYLCASSRPGAGELFFGEGSRLTVL.

This sequence joins TRBV7-7 and TRBJ1-3; possible D gene TRBD1, 5 bases. Trimming removed 5 bases from V and 0 bases from J, with 20 bases in between. The CDR3 is 18 residues long. Per the germline V gene, CDR1 is SSHAT and CDR2 is FNYEAQ (reference sequence). The CDR3 region is CASSPNTDPGRSGNTIYF. The CDR3 nucleotides are TGTGCCAGCAGCCCCAACACGGACCCGGGACGCTCTGGAAACACCATATATTTT.

The CDR3 protein is CSARDVLAGGTDTQYF. CDR3 DNA sequence: TGCAGTGCTAGAGACGTGCTAGCCGGAGGAACAGATACGCAGTATTTT. V usage is TRBV20-1 and J usage is TRBJ2-3, with D tentatively TRBD2 (5 bases). Germline CDR1 reads DFQATT; CDR2 reads SNEGSKA (reference sequence). V lost 0 bases and J 3 bases, leaving 16 bases between the germline ends. This CDR3 contains 16 residues.

This clonotype was seen only a few times. The rearrangement links TRBV12-3 or TRBV12-4 to TRBJ2-5; tentative D call: TRBD1 (6 bases). The V gene lost 8 bases and the J gene lost 4 bases, with 14 bases spanning the gap. This CDR3 is 13 amino acids long. CDR3 coding DNA: TGTGCCAGCCAGTTTGAGGGGGTAGAGACCCAGTACTTC. Translating it yields CASQFEGVETQYF.

Only a few counts were recorded for this clonotype. The chain combines TRBV20-1 with TRBJ2-2; D ambiguous. Germline V lookup: CDR1 DFQATT, CDR2 SNEGSKA (reference sequence). The CDR3 extends over 16 amino acids. Trimming left V 0 bases short and J 6 bases short, with 17 bases between. The CDR3 reads CSARDLGLKGPGELFF. CDR3 in DNA: TGCAGTGCTAGAGATCTTGGGCTTAAGGGCCCCGGGGAGCTGTTTTTT.

The J gene is TRBJ2-6, the V gene TRBV7-3; the D call may be TRBD1 or TRBD2 (6 bases each). Germline V gene data show CDR1 as SGHTA and CDR2 as FQGTGA. V gave up 2 bases and J gave up 3 bases, with 11 bases separating them. The CDR3 contains 16 residues. The CDR3 sequence: CASSLRGGSGANVLTF. DNA of the CDR3: TGTGCCAGCAGCTTACGAGGGGGGAGTGGGGCCAACGTCCTGACTTTC.

This rearrangement joins TRBV29-1 to TRBJ2-1; D is perhaps TRBD1 (8 bases). V lost 0 bases and J lost 5, with 11 bases in between. CDR1 is SQVTM and CDR2 is ANQGSEA in the germline V gene. The CDR3 sequence is 14 residues long. The CDR3 loop reads CSVEDTGGDNEQFF. In DNA, the CDR3 is TGCAGCGTTGAAGACACAGGGGGGGACAATGAGCAGTTCTTC.

This clonotype was found a few times. The V gene is TRBV7-3, the J gene TRBJ2-3; 8 nucleotides agree with TRBD2. The V gene end was trimmed by 5 bases and the J gene end by 3 bases; junction bases not matched to a gene: 7. Germline assignment: CDR1 SGHTA and CDR2 FQGTGA. This CDR3 has 15 amino acids. Here the CDR3 DNA reads TGTGCCAGCAGCCTAAGCGGGAGCGGGACAGATACGCAGTATTTT. As protein: CASSLSGSGTDTQYF.

This clonotype was seen more than once but under ten times. This chain connects TRBV7-8 to TRBJ1-5; 9 nucleotides match TRBD1. CDR3 length: 17 residues. V shed 4 bases, J shed 6 bases, and the junction held 13 bases outside the gene matches. Germline loops: CDR1 SGHVS, CDR2 FQNEAQ. The CDR3: CASSSSAGTGYGQPQHF. CDR3 bases: TGTGCCAGCAGCTCTAGTGCCGGGACAGGGTATGGTCAGCCCCAGCATTTT.

The V call is TRBV28, the J call TRBJ1-1; a weak D match, TRBD1 (6 bases). V lost 3 bases and J lost 4, with 12 bases in between. The CDR3 loop spans 14 amino acids. Looked up from germline, CDR1 is MDHEN and CDR2 is SYDVKM. The CDR3 DNA reads as TGTGCCAGCAGTTTTTCAGGGGCGAGCACTGAAGCTTTCTTT. Encoded protein: CASSFSGASTEAFF.

V gene TRBV6-6 combines with J gene TRBJ2-1; unclear D gene. Germline CDR1 and CDR2: MNHNY and SVGAGI (reference sequence). The CDR3 totals 11 residues. Trimming removed 6 bases at V and 6 bases at J, with 6 bases between. CDR3 sequence: CASRSLNEQFF. CDR3 coding DNA: TGTGCCAGCAGGTCACTCAATGAGCAGTTCTTC.

This clonotype was seen a few times. The V gene is TRBV12-3 or TRBV12-4, the J gene TRBJ1-3; tentatively, D is TRBD1 (5 bases). The CDR3 sequence is 18 residues long. V was trimmed by 1 base and J by 0 bases, leaving 16 bases between them. CDR3 bases: TGTGCCAGCAGTTTAGGTACGGGCCCAAGGGGCTCTGGAAACACCATATATTTT. As protein: CASSLGTGPRGSGNTIYF.

This chain connects TRBV20-1 to TRBJ2-1; the D is unclear. Germline CDR1 DFQATT, CDR2 SNEGSKA (reference sequence). This CDR3 has 11 residues. Trimming pared 6 bases from V and 13 bases from J, leaving 16 bases between. The CDR3 protein is CSATPIGPQFF. DNA of the CDR3: TGCAGTGCCACGCCTATCGGACCTCAGTTCTTC.

This clonotype was found a few times. This chain links TRBV5-1 with TRBJ1-2; weak D call: TRBD1 (5 bases). Germline loops: CDR1 SGHRS, CDR2 YFSETQ. This CDR3 comprises 14 residues. V was clipped by 2 bases and J by 8 bases, with 16 bases between them. CDR3 sequence: CASSLGDGRDGYTF. The CDR3 DNA is TGCGCCAGCAGCTTAGGGGACGGACGGGACGGCTACACCTTC.